Below are 17 T cell receptor beta chains sequenced from a single sample in a study of regulatory T cells in long-lasting Graves disease. In building TCR beta libraries, iRepertoire HTBI primers were used together with Arm-PCR of CDR3 regions. TCRdb reprocessed the multiplex PCR reads with MiXCR, giving one entry per CDR3 protein. Here the sample spans 300,000 to 400,000 distinct CDR3 sequences, less than 20% being singletons. Time point here: newly diagnosed GD, antithyroid drugs for less than 3 months. The authors made the TCR library using RNA they extracted from PBMCs. The source was peripheral blood mononuclear cells (PBMCs), collected at new diagnosis, from a patient treated with antithyroid drugs. Receptor source: a female donor with Graves disease.

The rearrangement uses TRBV7-8 and TRBJ2-7; perhaps TRBD1 as D (5 bases). V lost 1 base and J 4 bases, leaving 17 bases between the germline ends. Germline assignment: CDR1 SGHVS and CDR2 FQNEAQ. This CDR3 is built from 16 residues. The CDR3 nucleotides are TGTGCCAGCAGCTTAGTGGGGCTCCAGACACCATACGAGCAGTACTTC. This gives the protein CASSLVGLQTPYEQYF.

This clonotype has at least ten counts. The V gene is TRBV10-1, the J gene TRBJ2-1, with 10 positions matching TRBD1. Trimming took 3 bases from V and 5 from J; bases not matched to a gene: 4. Looked up from germline, CDR1 is WNHNN and CDR2 is SYGVQD (reference sequence). The length of the CDR3 is 15 residues. The CDR3 region is CASSDGTGDHNEQFF. Written as DNA, the CDR3 is TGCGCCAGCAGTGATGGGACAGGGGACCACAATGAGCAGTTCTTC.

This clonotype was counted ten times or more. J is TRBJ2-7 and V is TRBV29-1; 10 nucleotides align to TRBD1. V gave up 7 bases and J gave up 6 bases; unmatched junction bases: 9. There are 13 residues in the CDR3. Germline CDR1 reads SQVTM; CDR2 reads ANQGSEA. Here the CDR3 reads CSARGQGFIEQYF. The CDR3 nucleotides read TGCAGCGCCCGGGGACAGGGGTTTATCGAGCAGTACTTC.

This chain uses TRBV19 with TRBJ2-3; D remains unclear. Trimming cost V 4 bases and J 4 bases, with 9 bases left between them. Germline CDR1 is LNHDA and CDR2 is SQIVND (reference sequence). The CDR3 has 13 residues. CDR3 region: CASSTHGADTQYF. CDR3 nucleotides: TGTGCCAGTAGTACCCATGGGGCAGATACGCAGTATTTT.

This clonotype was observed at least ten times. This rearrangement joins TRBV7-9 to TRBJ2-1; D is perhaps TRBD1 (8 bases). V was cut by 5 bases and J by 0 bases, with 11 bases left in between. There are 15 residues in the CDR3. Germline CDR1 SEHNR, CDR2 FQNEAQ (reference sequence). CDR3 residues: CASSTGGDSYNEQFF. For the CDR3, the DNA is TGTGCCAGCAGCACAGGGGGGGACTCCTACAATGAGCAGTTCTTC.

This clonotype appeared a few times. The genes are TRBV12-3 or TRBV12-4 and TRBJ2-5; D is unresolved. V lost 8 bases, J lost 5 bases, and 12 bases lay in between. The CDR3 consists of 12 residues. This chain's CDR3 is CASGGAPETQYF. Here the CDR3 DNA reads TGTGCCAGCGGCGGCGCGCCCGAGACCCAGTACTTC.

This clonotype was picked up many times. CDR3 sequence (DNA): TGTGCCACCAGTCAACGGGGGGTATGGGGGGAATTTTGTCAGCCCCAGCATTTT. Protein product: CATSQRGVWGEFCQPQHF. V gene TRBV24-1 combines with J gene TRBJ1-5; the D gene is possibly TRBD1 (5 bases). This CDR3 spans 18 amino acids. CDR1 KGHDR and CDR2 SFDVKD come from the germline V gene. With 6 bases removed from V and 6 bases from J, the gap between germline ends came to 26 bases.

This clonotype was recorded many times. V and J are TRBV29-1 and TRBJ2-7; possibly TRBD2 for D (5 bases). Germline V CDR1 and CDR2: SQVTM, ANQGSEA. The V end was cut by 4 bases, the J end by 3 bases, with 16 bases between. This CDR3 spans 14 amino acids. The CDR3 here is CSVVLGSAGYEQYF. The CDR3 nucleotides read TGCAGCGTTGTGTTGGGGTCCGCGGGCTACGAGCAGTACTTC.

This clonotype was observed many times. The chain combines TRBV14 with TRBJ2-1; 10 bases align to TRBD1. V lost 4 bases to trimming and J lost 14 bases; unmatched junction nucleotides: 8. The CDR3 length is 13 residues. CDR1 and CDR2 from the germline V gene are SGHDN and FVKESK. The CDR3 DNA sequence: TGTGCCAGCAGCCGGGGGACAGGGGTCGAGGAGTTCTTC. This translates into CASSRGTGVEEFF.

The chain is built from TRBV5-5 and TRBJ2-5, with D perhaps matching TRBD2 (5 bases). Germline lookup yields CDR1 SGHKS and CDR2 YYEKEE (reference sequence). V lost 0 bases to trimming and J lost 5 bases, with 11 bases between them. The CDR3 has 14 residues. CDR3 region: CASSLVRTGETQYF. CDR3 in DNA: TGTGCCAGCAGCTTGGTCCGCACGGGGGAGACCCAGTACTTC.

This clonotype was seen repeatedly, ten times or more. At one boundary the junction diverges from the germline segment, which might be a read error. The rearrangement joins TRBV2 to TRBJ2-7; perhaps TRBD2 as D (6 bases). The CDR3 contains 14 residues. Germline lookup yields CDR1 SNHLY and CDR2 FYNNEI. CDR3 in amino acids: CASNEALRGYEQYF. For the CDR3, the DNA is TGTGCCAGCAATGAAGCGCTTCGGGGGTACGAGCAGTACTTC.

This clonotype was picked up many times. V is TRBV27 and J is TRBJ1-5; TRBD1 might be the D (5 bases). The CDR3 extends over 12 amino acids. Trimming took off 4 bases at V and 7 bases at J, with 8 bases between the two ends. Germline CDR1 is MNHEY and CDR2 is SMNVEV (reference sequence). The CDR3 reads CASSSGTQPQHF. The CDR3 DNA sequence: TGTGCCAGCAGTTCGGGGACGCAGCCCCAGCATTTT.

This clonotype was seen repeatedly, ten times or more. V gene TRBV3-1 combines with J gene TRBJ1-1; D is undetermined. The germline V gene has CDR1 LGHDT and CDR2 YNNKEL (reference sequence). V was pared by 7 bases and J by 6 bases, with 15 bases between. The CDR3 runs 13 residues. The CDR3 loop is CASTHSPGAEAFF. CDR3 nucleotides: TGTGCCAGCACCCATAGTCCCGGGGCTGAAGCTTTCTTT. Combining the CDR3 with reference TRBV3-1 and TRBJ1-1 gives the whole variable domain DTAVSQTPKYLVTQMGNDKSIKCEQNLGHDTMYWYKQDSKKFLKIMFSYNNKELIINETVPNRFSPKSPDKAHLNLHINSLELGDSAVYFCASTHSPGAEAFFGQGTRLTVV.

A few counts support this clonotype. The chain has TRBV27 and TRBJ2-3; D not resolved. The assigned J gene may be wrong: the sequence end matches TRBJ2-5 better. This CDR3 spans 12 amino acids. Germline CDR1 MNHEY, CDR2 SMNVEV (reference sequence). The CDR3 DNA sequence: TGTGCCAGCCGGCAGTTGGGCGAGACCCAGTACTTC. Its translation is CASRQLGETQYF.

This clonotype has at least ten counts. The rearrangement uses TRBV15 and TRBJ2-1; D is uncertain. The germline V and J ends were trimmed by 8 bases and 6 bases, with 14 bases remaining between them. This CDR3 has 13 residues. From germline, CDR1 is LNHNV and CDR2 YYDKDF (reference sequence). The CDR3 is CATAIGSGNEQFF. The CDR3 nucleotides read TGTGCCACCGCGATAGGAAGTGGCAATGAGCAGTTCTTC.

This clonotype showed up many times. The V gene is TRBV6-1, the J gene TRBJ2-7, with a tentative D call TRBD1 (5 bases). In germline, CDR1 is MNHNS, CDR2 SASEGT. CDR3 length: 14 amino acids. Between the trimmed V and J ends, which lost 6 bases and 6 bases, there was a span of 18 bases. The CDR3 loop reads CASSETEGASEQYF. The CDR3 coding sequence is TGTGCCAGCAGCGAAACCGAAGGGGCCTCCGAGCAGTACTTC.

Many counts were recorded for this clonotype. The rearrangement joins TRBV7-9 to TRBJ1-1; the D is unclear. CDR3 length equals 13 residues. Germline CDR1 and CDR2: SEHNR and FQNEAQ (reference sequence). V was trimmed by 5 bases and J by 3 bases, leaving 10 bases between them. In nucleotides, the CDR3 is TGTGCCAGCAGCCCCCCCGCGTACACTGAAGCTTTCTTT. This codes for CASSPPAYTEAFF.